The count of the clone carrying this TCR beta chain is one. Its target is not known. The data derive from a study of tumor-infiltrating lymphocytes in primary liver carcinoma. Study overall: Staging placed the tumors at T1-T3 N0M0, and they measured about 4.2 to 10 cm across. Tissue type made little difference to sample yields of roughly 3.5 to 7.5 million productive TCRbeta reads.

With a constant-region primer, TCR beta cDNA was made from approximately 520 ng of total RNA. ARM-PCR was slightly modified, and three nested multiplex PCR rounds with it gave rise to the TCR beta libraries. TRBV1-TRBV30 forward primers paired with a C-beta reverse primer drove the first two PCR rounds, ten to eleven cycles each. TCRdb re-called the multiplex PCR reads through MiXCR, storing one row per CDR3 protein. Counted here are about 310,000 distinct CDR3 sequences, 45% to 70% occurring once; the ten biggest clones make up more than 15%. Germline lookup yields CDR1 SGHDT and CDR2 YYEEEE. V dropped 5 bases and J dropped 10; count of bases not matched to a gene: 8. CDR3 size: 14 residues. Study results and caveats: Relative to blood, tumors carried a significantly larger fraction of the repertoire in their top 250 clones (p = 0.039). Tumor-adjacent and tumor-blood pairs shared less of their repertoires than tumor region pairs shared.

Germline DNA was also extracted, and blood RNA was taken from unsorted whole blood. The sequencing sample was made of peripheral blood. The chain combines TRBV5-6 with TRBJ2-1, with 11 nucleotides matching TRBD1. This clonotype originated in a woman aged 25 to 45 with primary liver carcinoma and hepatitis B virus infection. CDR3 region: CASSQGQGVWEQFF. CDR3 sequence (DNA): TGTGCCAGCAGTCAGGGACAGGGGGTATGGGAGCAGTTCTTC.